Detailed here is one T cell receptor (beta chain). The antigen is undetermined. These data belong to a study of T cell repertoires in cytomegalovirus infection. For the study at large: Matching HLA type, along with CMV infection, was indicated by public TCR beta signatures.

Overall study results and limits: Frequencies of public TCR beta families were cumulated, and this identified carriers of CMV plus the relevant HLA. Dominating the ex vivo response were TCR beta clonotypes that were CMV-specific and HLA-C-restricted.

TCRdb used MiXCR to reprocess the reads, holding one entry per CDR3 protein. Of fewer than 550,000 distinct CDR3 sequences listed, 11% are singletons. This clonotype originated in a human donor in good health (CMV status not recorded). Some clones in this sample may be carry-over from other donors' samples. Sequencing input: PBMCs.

The CDR3 DNA is TGCAGCGCGATTGAGGGGGAATACTATAATTCACCCCTCCACTTT. This gives the protein CSAIEGEYYNSPLHF. The J gene is TRBJ1-6, the V gene TRBV29-1, with a possible D match to TRBD1 (6 bases). Trimming removed 7 bases at V and 3 bases at J, with 16 bases between. Germline values: CDR1 SQVTM, CDR2 ANQGSEA. The CDR3 spans 15 residues.